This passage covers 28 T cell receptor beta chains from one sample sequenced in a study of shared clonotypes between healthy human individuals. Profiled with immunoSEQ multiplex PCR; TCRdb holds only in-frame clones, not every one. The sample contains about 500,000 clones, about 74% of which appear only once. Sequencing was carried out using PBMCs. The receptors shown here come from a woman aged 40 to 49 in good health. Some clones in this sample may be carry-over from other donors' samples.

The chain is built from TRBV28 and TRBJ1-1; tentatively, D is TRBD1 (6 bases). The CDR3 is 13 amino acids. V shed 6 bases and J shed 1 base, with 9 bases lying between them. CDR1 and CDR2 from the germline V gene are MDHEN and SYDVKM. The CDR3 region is CASRETGNTEAFF. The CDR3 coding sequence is TGTGCCAGCAGGGAGACAGGGAACACTGAAGCTTTCTTT.

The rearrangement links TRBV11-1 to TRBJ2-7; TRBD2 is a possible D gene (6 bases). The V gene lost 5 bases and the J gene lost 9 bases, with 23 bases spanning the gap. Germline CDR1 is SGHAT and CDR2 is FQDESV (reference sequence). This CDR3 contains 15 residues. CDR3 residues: CASSRFNGLSTLQYF. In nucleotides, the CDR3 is TGTGCCAGCAGCCGTTTCAACGGACTATCCACTCTGCAGTACTTC.

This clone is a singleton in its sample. The CDR3 spells CASSPGDWQETQYF. The CDR3, as DNA: TGTGCCAGCAGCCCAGGGGATTGGCAAGAGACCCAGTACTTC. The chain combines TRBV9 with TRBJ2-5; maybe TRBD1 (6 bases). Per germline, CDR1 SGDLS and CDR2 YYNGEE. Trimming pared 4 bases from V and 2 bases from J, leaving 12 bases between. There are 14 residues in the CDR3.

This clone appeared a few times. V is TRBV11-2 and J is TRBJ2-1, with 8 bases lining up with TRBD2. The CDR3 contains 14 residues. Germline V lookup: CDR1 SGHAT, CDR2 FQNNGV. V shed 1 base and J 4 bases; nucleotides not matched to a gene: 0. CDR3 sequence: CASSLAGGYNEQFF. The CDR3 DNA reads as TGTGCCAGCAGCTTAGCGGGGGGGTACAATGAGCAGTTCTTC.

The CDR3 bases are TGTGCCTGGATTGGGCAGGGGGCTGGAACTGAAGCTTTCTTT. The encoded protein is CAWIGQGAGTEAFF. The chain uses TRBV30 and TRBJ1-1, with 8 bases that match TRBD1. After removal of 4 bases from V and 5 bases from J, the junction contained 9 bases not matched to a gene. The germline CDR1 and CDR2 sequences are GTSNPN and SVGIG (reference sequence). The CDR3 loop spans 14 amino acids.

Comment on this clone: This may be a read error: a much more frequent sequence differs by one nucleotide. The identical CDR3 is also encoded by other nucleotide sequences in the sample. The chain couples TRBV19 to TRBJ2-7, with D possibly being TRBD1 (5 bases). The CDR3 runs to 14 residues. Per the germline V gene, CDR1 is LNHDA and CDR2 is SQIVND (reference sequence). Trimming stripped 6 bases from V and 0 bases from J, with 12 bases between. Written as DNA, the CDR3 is TGTGCCAGTAGCCTAGACAGAGCCTCCTACGAGCAGTACTTC. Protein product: CASSLDRASYEQYF.

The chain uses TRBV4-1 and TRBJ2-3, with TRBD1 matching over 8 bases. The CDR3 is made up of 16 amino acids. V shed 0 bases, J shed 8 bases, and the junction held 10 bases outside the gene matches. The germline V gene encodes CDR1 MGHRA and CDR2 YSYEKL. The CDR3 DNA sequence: TGCGCCAGCAGCCAAGAAGGCCAGGGGGCGCAAGTTACGCAGTATTTT. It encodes CASSQEGQGAQVTQYF.

CDR3 DNA sequence: TGCGCCAGCAGCTCAGAGTTTCCGGGAGGTAGCGGGCAGTACTTC. This encodes CASSSEFPGGSGQYF. The genes are TRBV5-1 and TRBJ2-7, with 7 bases identical to TRBD2. Germline assignment: CDR1 SGHRS and CDR2 YFSETQ. After removal of 3 bases from V and 9 bases from J, the junction contained 15 bases not matched to a gene. The CDR3 loop spans 15 amino acids.

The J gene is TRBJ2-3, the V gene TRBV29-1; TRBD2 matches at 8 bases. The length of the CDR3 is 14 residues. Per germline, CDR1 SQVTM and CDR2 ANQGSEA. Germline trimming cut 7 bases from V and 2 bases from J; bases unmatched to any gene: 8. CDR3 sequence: CSGGAGGLTDTQYF. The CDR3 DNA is TGCAGCGGAGGGGCGGGAGGACTCACAGATACGCAGTATTTT.

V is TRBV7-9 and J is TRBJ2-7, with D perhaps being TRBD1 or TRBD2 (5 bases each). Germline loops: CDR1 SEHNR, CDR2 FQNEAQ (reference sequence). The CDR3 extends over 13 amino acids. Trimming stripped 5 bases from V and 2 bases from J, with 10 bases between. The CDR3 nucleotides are TGTGCCAGCAGCCCGGGACCCCCCTACGAGCAGTACTTC. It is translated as CASSPGPPYEQYF.

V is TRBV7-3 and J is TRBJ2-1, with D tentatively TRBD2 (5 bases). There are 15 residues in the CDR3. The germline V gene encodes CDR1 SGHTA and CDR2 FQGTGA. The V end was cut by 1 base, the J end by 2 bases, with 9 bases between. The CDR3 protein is CASSLNGEPYNEQFF. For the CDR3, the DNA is TGTGCCAGCAGCTTAAACGGGGAGCCCTACAATGAGCAGTTCTTC.

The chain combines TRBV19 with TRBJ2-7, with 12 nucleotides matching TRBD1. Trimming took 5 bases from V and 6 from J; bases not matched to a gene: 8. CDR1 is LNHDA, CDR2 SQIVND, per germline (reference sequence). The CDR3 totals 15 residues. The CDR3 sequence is CASSGRGQGAAEQYF. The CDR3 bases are TGTGCCAGTAGTGGGAGGGGACAGGGGGCTGCCGAGCAGTACTTC.

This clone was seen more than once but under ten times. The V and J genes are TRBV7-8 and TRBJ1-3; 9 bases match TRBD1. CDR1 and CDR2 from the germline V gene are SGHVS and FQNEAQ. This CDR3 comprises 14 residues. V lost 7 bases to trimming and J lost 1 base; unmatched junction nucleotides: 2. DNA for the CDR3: TGTGCCAGCACGGGGACAGGGTCTGGAAACACCATATATTTT. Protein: CASTGTGSGNTIYF. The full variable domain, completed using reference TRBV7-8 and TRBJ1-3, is GAGVSQSPRYKVAKRGQDVALRCDPISGHVSLFWYQQALGQGPEFLTYFQNEAQLDKSGLPSDRFFAERPEGSVSTLKIQRTQQEDSAVYLCASTGTGSGNTIYFGEGSWLTVV.

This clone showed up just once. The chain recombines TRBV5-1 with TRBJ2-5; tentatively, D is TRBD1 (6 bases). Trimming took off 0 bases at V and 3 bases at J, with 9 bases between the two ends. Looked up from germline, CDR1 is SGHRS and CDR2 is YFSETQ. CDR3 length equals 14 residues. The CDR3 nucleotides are TGCGCCAGCAGCTTGGCTAGGGGGAAAGAGACCCAGTACTTC. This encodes CASSLARGKETQYF.

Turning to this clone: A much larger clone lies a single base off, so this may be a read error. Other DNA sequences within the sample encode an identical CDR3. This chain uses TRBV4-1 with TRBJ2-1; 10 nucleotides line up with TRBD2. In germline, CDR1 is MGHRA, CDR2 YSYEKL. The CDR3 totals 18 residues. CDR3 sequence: CASSQDSGRLAGYNEQFF. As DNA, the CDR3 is TGCGCCAGCAGCCAAGATTCGGGGAGACTAGCGGGTTACAACGAGCAGTTCTTC.

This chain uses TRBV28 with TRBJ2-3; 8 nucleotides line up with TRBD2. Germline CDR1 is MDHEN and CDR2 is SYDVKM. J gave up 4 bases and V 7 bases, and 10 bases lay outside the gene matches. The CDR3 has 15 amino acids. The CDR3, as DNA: TGTGCCAGCACTAATCGCGGGGGGTTGGCAGATACGCAGTATTTT. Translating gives CASTNRGGLADTQYF.

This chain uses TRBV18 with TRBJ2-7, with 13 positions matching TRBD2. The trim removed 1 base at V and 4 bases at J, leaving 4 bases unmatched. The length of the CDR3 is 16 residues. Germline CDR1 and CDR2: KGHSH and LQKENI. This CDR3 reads CASSPLGLAGFYEQYF. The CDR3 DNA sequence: TGTGCCAGCTCACCACTGGGACTAGCGGGGTTTTACGAGCAGTACTTC.

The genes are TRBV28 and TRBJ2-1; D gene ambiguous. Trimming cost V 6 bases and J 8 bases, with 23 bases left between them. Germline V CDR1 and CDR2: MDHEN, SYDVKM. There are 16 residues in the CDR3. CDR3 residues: CASSLLTVRPGDEQFF. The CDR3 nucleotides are TGTGCCAGCAGCCTATTGACTGTGCGACCTGGGGATGAGCAGTTCTTC.

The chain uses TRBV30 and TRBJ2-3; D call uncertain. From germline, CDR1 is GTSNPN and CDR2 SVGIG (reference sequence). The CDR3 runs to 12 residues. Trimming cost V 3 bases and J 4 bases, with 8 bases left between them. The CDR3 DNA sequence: TGTGCCTGGAGCCAATCCCCAGATACGCAGTATTTT. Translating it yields CAWSQSPDTQYF. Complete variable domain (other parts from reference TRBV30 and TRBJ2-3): SQTIHQWPATLVQPVGSPLSLECTVEGTSNPNLYWYRQAAGRGLQLLFYSVGIGQISSEVPQNLSASRPQDRQFILSSKKLLLSDSGFYLCAWSQSPDTQYFGPGTRLTVL.

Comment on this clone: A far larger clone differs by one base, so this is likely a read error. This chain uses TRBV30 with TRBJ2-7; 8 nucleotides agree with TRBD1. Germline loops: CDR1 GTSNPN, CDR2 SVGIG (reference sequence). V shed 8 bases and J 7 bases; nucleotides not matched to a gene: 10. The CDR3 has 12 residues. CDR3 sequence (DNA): TGTGCCGGGGCTAGGACAGGGTTGGAGCAGTACTTC. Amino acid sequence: CAGARTGLEQYF.

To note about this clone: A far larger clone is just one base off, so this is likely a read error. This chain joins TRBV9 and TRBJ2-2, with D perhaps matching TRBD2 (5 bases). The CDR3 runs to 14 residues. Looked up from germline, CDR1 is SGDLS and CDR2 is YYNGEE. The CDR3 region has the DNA TGTGCCAGCAGCGTATCGGGGAACACCAGGGAGCTGTTTTTT. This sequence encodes CASSVSGNTRELFF.

The CDR3 DNA reads TGTGCCACCAGCGACTACAATGAGCAGTTCTTC. Protein product: CATSDYNEQFF. V and J are TRBV15 and TRBJ2-1; the D is unclear. Trimming took 5 bases from V and 3 from J, leaving 2 bases between them. Germline CDR1 and CDR2: LNHNV and YYDKDF (reference sequence). The CDR3 totals 11 residues. The full variable domain, its missing parts supplied by reference TRBV15 and TRBJ2-1, is DAMVIQNPRYQVTQFGKPVTLSCSQTLNHNVMYWYQQKSSQAPKLLFHYYDKDFNNEADTPDNFQSRRPNTSFCFLDIRSPGLGDTAMYLCATSDYNEQFFGPGTRLTVL.

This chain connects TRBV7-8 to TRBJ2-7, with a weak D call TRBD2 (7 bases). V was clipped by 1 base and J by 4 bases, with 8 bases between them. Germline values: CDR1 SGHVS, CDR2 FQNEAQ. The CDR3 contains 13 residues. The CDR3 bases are TGTGCCAGCAGCTTAGAGGGGGGGTACGAGCAGTACTTC. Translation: CASSLEGGYEQYF.

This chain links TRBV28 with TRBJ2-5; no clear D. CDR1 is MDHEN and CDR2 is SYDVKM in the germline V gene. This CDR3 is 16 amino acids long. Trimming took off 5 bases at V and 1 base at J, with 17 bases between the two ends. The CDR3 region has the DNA TGTGCCAGCAGTGCCCCCGGACGTCACGCCCAAGAGACCCAGTACTTC. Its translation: CASSAPGRHAQETQYF.

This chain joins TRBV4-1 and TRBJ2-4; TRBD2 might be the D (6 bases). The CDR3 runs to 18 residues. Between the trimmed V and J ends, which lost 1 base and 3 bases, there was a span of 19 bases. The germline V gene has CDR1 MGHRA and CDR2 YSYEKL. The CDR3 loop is CASSQGAQGGVGKNIQYF. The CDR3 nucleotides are TGCGCCAGCAGCCAAGGGGCCCAGGGCGGGGTCGGCAAAAACATTCAGTACTTC.

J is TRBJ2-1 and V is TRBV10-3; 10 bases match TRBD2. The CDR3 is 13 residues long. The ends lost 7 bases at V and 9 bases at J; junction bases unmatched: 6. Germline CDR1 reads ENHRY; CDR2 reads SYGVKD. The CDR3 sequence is CAITPAGGGEQFF. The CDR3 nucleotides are TGTGCCATCACCCCAGCGGGAGGGGGTGAGCAGTTCTTC.

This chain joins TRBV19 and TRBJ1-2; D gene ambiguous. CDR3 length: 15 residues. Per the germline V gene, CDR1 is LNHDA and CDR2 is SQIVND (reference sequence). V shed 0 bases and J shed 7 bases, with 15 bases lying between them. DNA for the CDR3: TGTGCCAGTAGTATAGAGCCGGGTCAACTTCGTGGCTACACCTTC. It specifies CASSIEPGQLRGYTF.

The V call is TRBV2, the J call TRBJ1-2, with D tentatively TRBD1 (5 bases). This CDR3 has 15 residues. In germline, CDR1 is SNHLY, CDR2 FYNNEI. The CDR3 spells CASRAGTSTNYGYTF. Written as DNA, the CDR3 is TGTGCGAGTCGAGCCGGGACCTCCACTAACTATGGCTACACCTTC. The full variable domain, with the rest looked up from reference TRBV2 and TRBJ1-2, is EPEVTQTPSHQVTQMGQEVILRCVPISNHLYFYWYRQILGQKVEFLVSFYNNEISEKSEIFDDQFSVERPDGSNFTLKIRSTKLEDSAMYFCASRAGTSTNYGYTFGSGTRLTVV.